The T cell receptor (beta chain) described here comes from a study of blood T cells in healthy people across ages. Broader study findings: Donor CMV status, an unknown factor, possibly confounded changes in expanded clonotypes. TCR beta diversity, measured per million T cells, fell in a roughly linear way with age. When set beside aged donors, long-lived donors presented more naive CD4+ cells and higher diversity.

In regard to this clonotype: The antigen is unknown.

The use of a sample-barcoded 5' primer and a J-beta primer mix characterized a second PCR of roughly 6 to 12 cycles. Unique molecular identifiers of 12 random nucleotides labeled each cDNA. TCRdb called the 5' RACE reads again in MiXCR, with one record for every CDR3 protein. The sample has about 1,600,000 distinct CDR3 sequences, 42% seen once; the top ten hold around 8%. V was clipped by 8 bases and J by 2 bases; unmatched bases: 6. CDR3 length: 14 amino acids. Germline-derived CDR1 and CDR2 are SGHTA and FQGNSA. The receptor was isolated from a woman younger than 30 in good health. Sequenced sample: blood. V is TRBV7-2 and J is TRBJ2-3; 8 nucleotides align to TRBD1. CDR3 sequence (DNA): TGTGCCAGCGCAACGGACAGGGCCACAGATACGCAGTATTTT. This gives the protein CASATDRATDTQYF.